These 20 T cell receptor beta chains were all obtained from the same sample, sequenced in a study of response to subunit inactivated influenza vaccine. TCRdb re-called the RT-PCR reads through MiXCR, storing one row per CDR3 protein. This table has 750,000 to 850,000 distinct CDR3 sequences, approximately 17% appearing once. The input for sequencing was PBMCs from blood, taken approximately 5 days after vaccination. The receptor source for this set is a man in his fifties or sixties who received an inactivated influenza vaccine.

The chain links TRBV18 to TRBJ1-1, with D possibly TRBD1 on 6 matching bases. The CDR3 is 15 residues long. V lost 5 bases, J lost 1 base, and 14 bases lay in between. Per germline, CDR1 KGHSH and CDR2 LQKENI. CDR3 loop: CASSVPAGENTEAFF. The CDR3 coding sequence is TGTGCCAGCTCAGTTCCCGCAGGGGAGAACACTGAAGCTTTCTTT.

This clonotype appeared a few times. This chain uses TRBV6-1 with TRBJ2-5; TRBD1 matches 11 bases. J was trimmed by 5 bases and V by 6 bases; bases with no gene match: 8. Germline V CDR1 and CDR2: MNHNS, SASEGT. The CDR3 length is 15 residues. DNA for the CDR3: TGTGCCAGCAGACAAGGACAGGGGGCCGCGGAGACCCAGTACTTC. Protein: CASRQGQGAAETQYF.

The chain is built from TRBV12-3 or TRBV12-4 and TRBJ2-1; D is possibly TRBD1 or TRBD2 (5 bases each). The CDR3 is 16 residues long. V lost 4 bases to trimming and J lost 5 bases, with 18 bases between them. The CDR3 sequence: CASSWTPRDRDNEQFF. The CDR3 nucleotides are TGTGCCAGCAGTTGGACACCCCGGGACCGAGACAATGAGCAGTTCTTC.

CDR3 sequence reads: CASSPGTSGPVSTDTQYF. The CDR3 region has the DNA TGTGCCAGCAGCCCTGGGACTAGCGGTCCCGTCAGCACAGATACGCAGTATTTT. The chain links TRBV11-1 to TRBJ2-3; TRBD2 matches 11 bases. V was pared by 5 bases and J by 0 bases, with 10 bases of the junction left unmatched. The CDR3 totals 18 residues. Per germline, CDR1 SGHAT and CDR2 FQDESV (reference sequence).

The chain carries TRBV20-1 and TRBJ2-5; D unresolved. The length of the CDR3 is 13 residues. Germline V lookup: CDR1 DFQATT, CDR2 SNEGSKA (reference sequence). Trimming took off 3 bases at V and 5 bases at J, with 13 bases between the two ends. The CDR3 region is CSASRRTTETQYF. The CDR3 DNA reads TGCAGTGCTAGTAGGCGGACGACCGAGACCCAGTACTTC.

This clonotype was seen a handful of times. This chain joins TRBV4-3 and TRBJ2-6, with D unclear. CDR3 length: 17 amino acids. Trimming stripped 2 bases from V and 0 bases from J, with 11 bases between. Looked up from germline, CDR1 is LGHNA and CDR2 is YSLEER. In nucleotides, the CDR3 is TGCGCCAGCAGCCAATGGGATTTCGCCTCTGGGGCCAACGTCCTGACTTTC. It specifies CASSQWDFASGANVLTF.

This clonotype was observed a handful of times. The chain links TRBV29-1 to TRBJ2-3; D possibly uses TRBD1 or TRBD2 (5 bases each). The germline V gene encodes CDR1 SQVTM and CDR2 ANQGSEA. CDR3 size: 12 residues. Trimming left V 5 bases short and J 6 bases short, with 12 bases between. The CDR3 is CSVIQGGDTQYF. CDR3 coding DNA: TGCAGCGTTATCCAGGGCGGGGATACGCAGTATTTT.

V and J are TRBV9 and TRBJ2-7, with D uncertain. The germline CDR1 and CDR2 sequences are SGDLS and YYNGEE. V was pared by 0 bases and J by 1 base, with 8 bases between. The CDR3 sequence is 14 residues long. The DNA for the CDR3 is TGTGCCAGCAGCGTAGAGTCAAGTTCCTACGAGCAGTACTTC. Protein: CASSVESSSYEQYF.

The chain links TRBV20-1 to TRBJ2-3; no clear D gene. V gave up 0 bases and J gave up 7 bases, with 14 bases separating them. The CDR3 length is 14 residues. The germline V gene encodes CDR1 DFQATT and CDR2 SNEGSKA (reference sequence). The CDR3: CSARDSAYPNTQYF. DNA of the CDR3: TGCAGTGCTAGAGACTCCGCCTACCCGAATACGCAGTATTTT.

This clonotype was observed a few times. The V and J genes are TRBV7-9 and TRBJ1-2, with a possible D match to TRBD1 (5 bases). V was shortened by 6 bases and J by 3 bases, with 11 bases between the two germline ends. The CDR3 has 13 amino acids. The germline gives CDR1 SEHNR, CDR2 FQNEAQ (reference sequence). The CDR3 DNA reads as TGTGCCAGCAGAAGCGCAGGGTACTATGGCTACACCTTC. Amino acid sequence: CASRSAGYYGYTF.

This clonotype showed up just a few times. The rearrangement joins TRBV7-8 to TRBJ1-4, with D tentatively TRBD1 (5 bases). V was cut by 3 bases and J by 10 bases, with 15 bases left in between. The CDR3 has 14 residues. Germline CDR1 is SGHVS and CDR2 is FQNEAQ. CDR3 protein: CASSFETVRGKLFF. The CDR3 nucleotides read TGTGCCAGCAGCTTCGAGACAGTAAGGGGAAAACTGTTTTTT.

The V and J genes are TRBV9 and TRBJ2-7; 7 bases align to TRBD2. V trimming: 0 bases; J trimming: 3 bases; junction bases outside the gene matches: 12. Germline V gene sequence: CDR1 SGDLS, CDR2 YYNGEE. The CDR3 consists of 17 residues. The CDR3 spells CASSVDQKTSYRYEQYF. The DNA of the CDR3 is TGTGCCAGCAGCGTAGACCAGAAGACTAGCTACCGCTACGAGCAGTACTTC.

This clonotype appeared a few times. V is TRBV20-1 and J is TRBJ2-5; no clear D gene. The ends were cut back, 0 bases at V and 7 bases at J, with 9 bases in the middle. CDR3 length equals 12 residues. Germline V lookup: CDR1 DFQATT, CDR2 SNEGSKA (reference sequence). The CDR3 DNA follows: TGCAGTGCTAGAGAGCAAAAGGGGACCCAGTACTTC. It yields the protein CSAREQKGTQYF.

This clonotype turned up a few times. The rearrangement joins TRBV5-1 to TRBJ2-5, with D tentatively TRBD1 or TRBD2 (6 bases each). The V end lost 4 bases, the J end lost 4 bases, and 17 bases lay between the germline ends. Germline V gene data show CDR1 as SGHRS and CDR2 as YFSETQ. This CDR3 has 15 amino acids. CDR3 sequence: CASSPGADLTETQYF. The CDR3 region has the DNA TGCGCCAGCAGCCCGGGGGCCGATCTGACAGAGACCCAGTACTTC.

A note on this clonotype: A much larger clone sits a single nucleotide away, making a read error possible. The rearrangement links TRBV10-3 to TRBJ2-1, with a possible D match to TRBD2 (5 bases). The CDR3 covers 16 residues. CDR1 ENHRY and CDR2 SYGVKD come from the germline V gene. V shed 2 bases and J shed 1 base, with 12 bases lying between them. CDR3 in amino acids: CAISETSSRSYNEQFF. The DNA for the CDR3 is TGTGCCATCAGTGAGACTAGTTCACGGTCCTACAATGAGCAGTTCTTC.

This clonotype turned up a few times. The genes are TRBV20-1 and TRBJ2-1; 11 bases are a match to TRBD2. CDR1 DFQATT and CDR2 SNEGSKA come from the germline V gene (reference sequence). The junction had 11 bases not matched to a gene; V was cut back by 0 bases and J by 4 bases. The CDR3 sequence is 18 residues long. The CDR3: CSARDIATSGALYNEQFF. CDR3 nucleotide sequence: TGCAGTGCTAGAGATATAGCGACTAGCGGGGCCCTTTACAATGAGCAGTTCTTC.

In this sample, this clonotype turned up a few times. The chain joins TRBV6-1 to TRBJ1-6, with 9 bases matching TRBD1. The germline V gene has CDR1 MNHNS and CDR2 SASEGT. The CDR3 is 13 residues long. V trimming: 4 bases; J trimming: 10 bases; junction bases outside the gene matches: 2. The CDR3 loop is CASSGDRASPLHF. The CDR3 nucleotides are TGTGCCAGCAGTGGGGACAGGGCCTCACCCCTCCACTTT.

The V gene is TRBV7-8, the J gene TRBJ2-3, with a possible D match to TRBD2 (6 bases). The germline V gene has CDR1 SGHVS and CDR2 FQNEAQ. Trimming left V 8 bases short and J 0 bases short, with 15 bases between. This CDR3 comprises 15 residues. CDR3 amino acids: CASVPRGTSTDTQYF. The CDR3 DNA reads TGTGCCAGCGTCCCTCGCGGGACTAGCACAGATACGCAGTATTTT.

There are a few counts of this clonotype. The chain combines TRBV25-1 with TRBJ2-1; TRBD2 matches 12 bases. CDR1 MGHDK and CDR2 SYGVNS come from the germline V gene. With V trimmed by 2 bases and J by 4 bases, 6 bases remained unmatched. The CDR3 sequence is 17 residues long. The CDR3 loop is CASSETLAGGAYNEQFF. CDR3 sequence (DNA): TGTGCCAGCAGTGAAACTCTAGCGGGAGGGGCATACAATGAGCAGTTCTTC.

This clonotype has a count of ten or more. The rearrangement joins TRBV29-1 to TRBJ2-3; no clear D gene. Per germline, CDR1 SQVTM and CDR2 ANQGSEA. The CDR3 is 11 residues long. V was cut by 3 bases and J by 7 bases, with 8 bases left in between. The CDR3 loop is CSVEVSNTQYF. The DNA of the CDR3 is TGCAGCGTTGAGGTCTCGAATACGCAGTATTTT.